The next 8 T cell receptor beta chains were all read from a single sample in a study of blood T cell repertoires in COVID-19. The assay was immunoSEQ multiplex PCR, and TCRdb's table has in-frame clones only and misses some. This table holds about 75,000 clones, around 74% found once. Sample: peripheral blood. These receptors came from a woman older than 75 with active or convalescent COVID-19.

This chain connects TRBV19 to TRBJ2-6, with TRBD2 matching 13 bases. The CDR3 totals 18 residues. With 5 bases clipped from V and 1 base from J, the junction kept 5 bases outside the gene matches. Germline assignment: CDR1 LNHDA and CDR2 SQIVND (reference sequence). Here the CDR3 DNA reads TGTGCCAGTAGTCCAAGGACTAGCGGGAGATCTGGGGCCAACGTCCTGACTTTC. This codes for CASSPRTSGRSGANVLTF.

This sequence joins TRBV5-6 and TRBJ1-6; 7 positions agree with TRBD1. The CDR3 consists of 16 residues. Unmatched junction bases numbered 7, after V lost 4 bases and J lost 3 bases. Germline assignment: CDR1 SGHDT and CDR2 YYEEEE. DNA of the CDR3: TGTGCCAGCAGCCAACAGGGGCTTCACTATAATTCACCCCTCCACTTT. This gives the protein CASSQQGLHYNSPLHF.

The chain carries TRBV13 and TRBJ1-1, with a weak D call TRBD1 (5 bases). Trimming pared 8 bases from V and 4 bases from J, leaving 17 bases between. The CDR3 loop spans 14 amino acids. The germline gives CDR1 PRHDT, CDR2 FYEKMQ (reference sequence). CDR3 bases: TGTGCCAGCTCGGGGGTGGCCGAGGGCACTGAAGCTTTCTTT. Translating it yields CASSGVAEGTEAFF.

The genes are TRBV9 and TRBJ2-3; D is perhaps TRBD1 (6 bases). The germline gives CDR1 SGDLS, CDR2 YYNGEE. Trimming removed 0 bases from V and 0 bases from J, with 17 bases in between. The CDR3 runs 18 residues. CDR3 in DNA: TGTGCCAGCAGCGTAGCTTTCAGTGCGCAGGGGAGCACAGATACGCAGTATTTT. Translating it yields CASSVAFSAQGSTDTQYF.

The chain employs TRBV19 and TRBJ2-7; 10 bases agree with TRBD2. Trimming at V came to 6 bases and at J to 7 bases, leaving 12 bases not matched to a gene. Per germline, CDR1 LNHDA and CDR2 SQIVND (reference sequence). The CDR3 has 15 amino acids. CDR3: CASSPSPSGSGEQYF. For the CDR3, the DNA is TGTGCCAGTAGCCCTTCCCCTAGCGGGAGTGGTGAGCAGTACTTC.

The V gene is TRBV28, the J gene TRBJ2-1; a weak D match, TRBD2 (6 bases). The CDR3 has 15 residues. V lost 4 bases to trimming and J lost 5 bases, with 15 bases between them. The germline gives CDR1 MDHEN, CDR2 SYDVKM. Written as DNA, the CDR3 is TGTGCCAGCAGTTCCGGGACTCCGGGGGACAATGAGCAGTTCTTC. The encoded protein is CASSSGTPGDNEQFF.

V is TRBV21-1 and J is TRBJ2-7; TRBD2 is taken as the D call from the table, unchecked against the DNA. TRBV21-1 is deemed a pseudogene. The CDR3 runs 14 residues. Here the CDR3 reads CASTIAGGPYEQYF. The CDR3 DNA follows: TGTGCCAGCACCATAGCGGGAGGGCCCTACGAGCAGTACTTC.

This chain uses TRBV6-5 with TRBJ2-1; TRBD1 might be the D (6 bases). The CDR3 runs 14 residues. The germline V and J ends were trimmed by 5 bases and 6 bases, with 14 bases remaining between them. Germline V gene data show CDR1 as MNHEY and CDR2 as SVGAGI. The CDR3 is CASSPTYRANEQFF. Written as DNA, the CDR3 is TGTGCCAGCAGTCCTACGTACAGGGCCAATGAGCAGTTCTTC.